Listed here is a single T cell receptor beta chain. Its target is unknown. Treatment given: about 20 received Ad26.COV2.S at low or high dose, single or two shots; 5 received placebo; per-sample allocation not given. The study sampled participants on day 63 after the first vaccine or placebo injection. This sample is drawn from a study of Ad26.COV2.S vaccination and SARS-CoV-2 variants. Study as a whole: The donor belonged to the COV1001 Ad26.COV2.S trial arm. Study-wide findings and caveats: Breadth of non-spike TCRs did not differ between vaccinees and placebo recipients. Those who received the vaccine showed greater spike-specific TCR breadth than those given placebo.

TCRdb's table, derived via immunoSEQ multiplex PCR, lists solely in-frame clones and lacks some. The sample has some 390,000 clones; around 85% are singletons. Germline-derived CDR1 and CDR2 are SGHRS and YFSETQ. The CDR3 consists of 19 residues. Deletions cut 1 base from V and 1 base from J, with 23 bases between. The genes are TRBV5-1 and TRBJ1-1; weak D call: TRBD1 (5 bases). The sequence was collected from a person between 18 and 59 years old who received the Ad26.COV2.S COVID-19 vaccine or a placebo. The starting material was peripheral blood, obtained in a trial of Ad26.COV2.S vaccine versus placebo. In nucleotides, the CDR3 is TGCGCCAGCAGCTTGTGGGGACTAGTAGGTTCGACCAGGAACACTGAAGCTTTCTTT. Amino acids: CASSLWGLVGSTRNTEAFF.